The entry that follows covers one TCR beta chain sequence. Its antigen remains unidentified. The sample belongs to a study of cytomegalovirus exposure and HLA in healthy donors. It was with 60 Vbeta and 13 Jbeta primers that the PCR ran. Only in-frame clones appear in the TCRdb table, and some are missing; sequencing was by immunoSEQ multiplex PCR. The sample lists 55,000 to 80,000 clones; 82% were seen once. The germline gives CDR1 MDHEN, CDR2 SYDVKM. The trim removed 10 bases at V and 4 bases at J, leaving 6 bases unmatched. The CDR3 covers 13 residues. Study outcomes and limitations: Rare TCR sequences dominated, though some public TCRs recurred in many donors. The study put under 200 TCR beta chains on its list as cytomegalovirus-associated. Under in vitro conditions, a few CMV-associated chains were confirmed as specific for CMV antigens. CMV serostatus was the sole immune exposure data available.

The clonotype originates from a young man in good health and CMV-seronegative. Sequencing used PBMCs. The V call is TRBV28, the J call TRBJ2-7, with 11 positions matching TRBD1. DNA for the CDR3: TGTGCCACCGGAGGGACAGGGGGGTACGAGCAGTACTTC. Its translation is CATGGTGGYEQYF.